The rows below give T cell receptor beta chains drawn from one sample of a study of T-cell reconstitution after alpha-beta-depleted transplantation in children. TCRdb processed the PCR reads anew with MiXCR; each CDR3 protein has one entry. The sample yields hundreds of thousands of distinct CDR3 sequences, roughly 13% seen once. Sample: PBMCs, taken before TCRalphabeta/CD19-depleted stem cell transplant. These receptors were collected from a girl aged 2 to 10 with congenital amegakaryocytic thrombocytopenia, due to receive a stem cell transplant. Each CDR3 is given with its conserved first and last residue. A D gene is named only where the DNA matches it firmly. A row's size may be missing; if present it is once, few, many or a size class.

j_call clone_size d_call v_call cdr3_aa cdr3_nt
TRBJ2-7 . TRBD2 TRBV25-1 CASSPAFGRAGEQYF TGTGCCAGCAGTCCCGCTTTTGGGAGGGCCGGGGAGCAGTACTTC
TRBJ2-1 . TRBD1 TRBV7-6 CASSLSRDRKFF TGTGCCAGCAGCTTATCACGGGACAGAAAGTTCTTC
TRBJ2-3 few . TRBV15 CATSREGVGKADTQYF TGTGCCACCAGCAGAGAAGGGGTGGGCAAAGCGGATACGCAGTATTTT
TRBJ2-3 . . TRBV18 CASSPTFDTQYF TGTGCCAGCTCACCCACCTTTGATACGCAGTATTTT
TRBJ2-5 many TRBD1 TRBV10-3 CAIRRTGTVETQYF TGTGCCATCAGAAGGACAGGGACGGTAGAGACCCAGTACTTC
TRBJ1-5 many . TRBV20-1 CSARDHRTNQPQHF TGCAGTGCTAGAGATCATCGGACCAATCAGCCCCAGCATTTT
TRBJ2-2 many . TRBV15 CATSRRLRTGELFF TGTGCCACCAGCAGACGTCTTCGCACCGGGGAGCTGTTTTTT
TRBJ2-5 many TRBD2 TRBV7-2 CASTIGLAGLDRETQYF TGTGCCAGCACCATAGGGCTAGCGGGACTAGATAGGGAGACCCAGTACTTC
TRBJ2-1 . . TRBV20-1 CSARDRGNNEQFF TGCAGTGCTAGAGATCGGGGGAACAATGAGCAGTTCTTC
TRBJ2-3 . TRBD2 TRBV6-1 CASTSGLGAGDTQYF TGTGCCAGCACCTCGGGACTAGGTGCGGGAGATACGCAGTATTTT
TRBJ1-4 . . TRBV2 CASIGWQGGEKLFF TGTGCCAGCATTGGTTGGCAGGGAGGGGAAAAACTGTTTTTT
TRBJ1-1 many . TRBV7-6 CASSLAPSQPEAFF TGTGCCAGCAGCTTAGCGCCGAGTCAGCCTGAAGCTTTCTTT
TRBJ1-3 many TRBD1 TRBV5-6 CASNLETGAGNTIYF TGTGCCAGCAACCTAGAGACAGGGGCTGGAAACACCATATATTTT
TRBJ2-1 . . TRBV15 CATSARLDNEQFF TGTGCCACCAGCGCCCGACTTGACAATGAGCAGTTCTTC
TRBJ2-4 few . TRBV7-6 CASSPYGKNIQYF TGTGCCAGCAGCCCCTACGGCAAAAACATTCAGTACTTC
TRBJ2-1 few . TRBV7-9 CASSLFPDNEQFF TGTGCCAGCAGCTTATTTCCCGACAATGAGCAGTTCTTC
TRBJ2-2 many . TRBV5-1 CASSFRSPDTGELFF TGCGCCAGCAGCTTCAGGAGCCCCGACACCGGGGAGCTGTTTTTT
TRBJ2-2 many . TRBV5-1 CASSPDGELFF TGCGCCAGCAGTCCCGACGGGGAGCTGTTTTTT
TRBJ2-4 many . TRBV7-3 CASSLRIAGNEAKNIQYF TGTGCCAGCAGCTTAAGAATTGCTGGGAATGAGGCCAAAAACATTCAGTACTTC
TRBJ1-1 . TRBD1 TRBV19 CASSLTGTGRMNTEAFF TGTGCCAGTAGTTTGACCGGGACAGGGAGGATGAACACTGAAGCTTTCTTT
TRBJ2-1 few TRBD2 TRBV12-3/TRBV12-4 CASSSTVAGGPRFF TGTGCCAGCAGTTCTACCGTAGCGGGAGGGCCACGGTTCTTC
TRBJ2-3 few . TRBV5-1 CASSLWERTDTQYF TGCGCCAGCAGCTTGTGGGAGAGGACAGATACGCAGTATTTT